This T cell receptor beta chain was identified in a study of blood T cells in healthy people across ages (dated by TCRdb to the mid-2010s). Notes on the research overall: Template switching captured roughly one uniquely barcoded TCR beta cDNA molecule per two T cells in model experiments. To avoid experimental bias, donors of different ages were distributed randomly across sequencing lanes. The donors were divided into four age groups: young (average around 16 years), middle-aged (under 40), aged (approximately 62) and long-lived (approximately 74). Age-related changes in TCR beta repertoire diversity were measured in the study by deep sequencing normalized with unique cDNA molecular identifiers. For two donors (one aged 18 to 30 and one aged 80 or older), the study analyzed two additional independent replicas of 1 million unique cDNA reads from the same blood draw.

The 39 donors, aged about 6 to 95 years, were systemically healthy Caucasian individuals from Russia. Each donor gave ten milliliters of peripheral blood, collected into EDTA-treated Vacutainer tubes. Ficoll-Paque density-gradient centrifugation was used to isolate PBMCs, with at least 7 million obtained per sample. Total RNA, at least 5.5 micrograms per sample, was extracted from PBMCs with Trizol reagent. The percentages of naive CD45RAhigh/CD27high T cells were determined by flow cytometry on a PBMC aliquot from every donor. As regards this clonotype: The target of this receptor is not known. No per-base quality is available; no much larger clone lies one base away.

From cysteine to phenylalanine, the CDR3 is 13 amino acids long. Only the CDR3 portion is preserved as DNA: 39 bases, with reading frame beginning at the first base. The germline V gene encodes CDR1 DFQATT and CDR2 SNEGSKA (reference sequence). The V end loses 4 bases and the J end loses 2 bases, and a stretch of 11 bases separates them. General findings and caveats noted by the study authors: Since profiling was done on bulk unsorted PBMCs, naive and antigen-experienced compartments could not be conclusively compared. Estimates of total diversity from one million sequenced T cells were regarded as lower bounds and underestimates. Because donor CMV infection status was unknown, age-related changes in expanded clonotypes were potentially confounded. The percentage of naive T cells measured by flow cytometry correlated strongly with observed TCR beta diversity. The long-lived group showed more naive CD4+ T cells, fewer expanded clones and increased TCR diversity than the aged group, suggesting age selection. Observed TCR beta diversity per million T cells fell roughly linearly with age, and a significant reduction was already apparent by age about 36.

Receptors were amplified or captured by 5' RACE. This sample was sequenced with an Illumina HiSeq 2500. A second PCR of about 6 to 12 cycles was performed with a sample-barcoded 5' primer and a J-beta primer mix. A template-switch 5' adaptor carrying 12 random nucleotides introduced a unique molecular identifier onto each TCR beta cDNA molecule. Each sample yielded at least 3 million CDR3-containing paired-end reads. First-strand cDNA was synthesized from all RNA with the Mint cDNA synthesis kit, primed by a TRBC-specific oligonucleotide. After uracil-DNA glycosylase treatment, a first 18-cycle PCR used universal primers M1SS and BC2_uni_R on all cDNA. Regarding the original processing steps: Normalization of each sample was performed by random selection of 1 million high-quality reads, each carrying a distinct molecular identifier. Instead of being binned into consensus sequences, reads with shared molecular identifiers were discarded. CDR3 identification, clonotype clustering and error correction used MiTCR with a Q25 quality threshold and the strictest error-elimination algorithm. A nonparametric unseen species model with Euler transformation was used to estimate a lower bound on total TCR beta diversity. TCRdb reprocessing: public reads trimmed at Q25 with fastp, clones called with MiXCR, in-frame beta chains kept. For every CDR3 protein sequence, its rows merge into one entry that carries the most common genes and DNA. The V and J calls, along with clone size, are taken from TCRdb and not from the paper's own processing. Across this sample there are about 1.4 million distinct CDR3 sequences, with roughly 59% seen only once. Together, the top ten hold roughly 7% of the sample.

Sequenced sample: blood. In this chain, TRBV20-1 is recombined with TRBJ1-1; the D gene is perhaps TRBD1, on 5 matching bases. The receptor was isolated from a man aged 18 to 30 in good health. The DNA reads TGCAGTGCTAAGCTCCAGGGAAACACTGAAGCTTTCTTT. Translated, it reads CSAKLQGNTEAFF.